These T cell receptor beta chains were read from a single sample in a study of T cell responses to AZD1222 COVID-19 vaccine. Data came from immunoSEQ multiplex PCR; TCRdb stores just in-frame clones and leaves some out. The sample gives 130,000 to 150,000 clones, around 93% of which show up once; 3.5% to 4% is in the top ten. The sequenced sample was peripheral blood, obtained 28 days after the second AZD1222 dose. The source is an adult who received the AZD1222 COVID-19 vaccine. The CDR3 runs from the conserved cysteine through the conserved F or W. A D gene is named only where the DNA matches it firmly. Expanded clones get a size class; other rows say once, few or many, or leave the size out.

DNA: TGTGCCTGGAGTGGGACACGATATGGCTACACCTTC
CDR3: CAWSGTRYGYTF
J: TRBJ1-2
V: TRBV30
size: -
D: -

DNA: TGTGCCAGCAGCTTGGCAGGGAACAGCAATCAGCCCCAGCATTTT
CDR3: CASSLAGNSNQPQHF
J: TRBJ1-5
V: TRBV5-6
size: -
D: -

DNA: TGTGCCATCAGTGGGGGGGCGCTGGAAAAACTGTTTTTT
CDR3: CAISGGALEKLFF
J: TRBJ1-4
V: TRBV10-3
size: -
D: -

DNA: TGTGCCAGCAGCTTTGAGGGGGGCGCGAATTGGAATTCACCCCTCCACTTT
CDR3: CASSFEGGANWNSPLHF
J: TRBJ1-6
V: TRBV5-8
size: -
D: -

DNA: TGTGCCAGCAGCTTAGAATTCGGAAACTATGGCTACACCTTC
CDR3: CASSLEFGNYGYTF
J: TRBJ1-2
V: TRBV11-3
size: -
D: -

DNA: TGTGCCAGCAGTCTTACAGGGGATTATGGCTACACCTTC
CDR3: CASSLTGDYGYTF
J: TRBJ1-2
V: TRBV27
size: -
D: TRBD1

DNA: TGTGCCAGCGCCCGGACTAGCGACTCCTACGAGCAGTACTTC
CDR3: CASARTSDSYEQYF
J: TRBJ2-7
V: TRBV19
size: -
D: TRBD2

DNA: TGCGCCAGCAGCGGAGACAGAGAAAAACTGTTTTTT
CDR3: CASSGDREKLFF
J: TRBJ1-4
V: TRBV5-1
size: -
D: -

DNA: TGTGCCAGCGGGACCAAGGACAATGAGCAGTTCTTC
CDR3: CASGTKDNEQFF
J: TRBJ2-1
V: TRBV6-5
size: -
D: -

DNA: TGTGCCAGCAGCTTTGGGTCAGGGAACAACTACGAGCAGTACTTC
CDR3: CASSFGSGNNYEQYF
J: TRBJ2-7
V: TRBV11-2
size: -
D: -

DNA: TGTGCCAGCGAGGGGACTAGCGGGGGGATCACAGATACGCAGTATTTT
CDR3: CASEGTSGGITDTQYF
J: TRBJ2-3
V: TRBV7-2
size: once
D: TRBD2

DNA: TGTGCCAGCAGCCATGCTAGCACAGATACGCAGTATTTT
CDR3: CASSHASTDTQYF
J: TRBJ2-3
V: TRBV3-1/TRBV3-2
size: -
D: -

DNA: TGTGCCAGCACCGCCGGGACAGGAGTATACGGCTACACCTTC
CDR3: CASTAGTGVYGYTF
J: TRBJ1-2
V: TRBV2
size: -
D: TRBD1

DNA: TGTGCCAGCAGCTTAGCGGGCACCACTGAAGCTTTCTTT
CDR3: CASSLAGTTEAFF
J: TRBJ1-1
V: TRBV7-2
size: -
D: -

DNA: TGTGCCAGTAGTATGGGGGACTTCTGGGGGGACATTCAGTACTTC
CDR3: CASSMGDFWGDIQYF
J: TRBJ2-4
V: TRBV19
size: -
D: -

DNA: TGTGCCAGTACCCCGGGGGGCGCGCAGGACTATGGCTACACCTTC
CDR3: CASTPGGAQDYGYTF
J: TRBJ1-2
V: TRBV19
size: -
D: -

DNA: TGTGCCAGCAGTTACTGGACAGAGGGGAGGGCTTTCTTT
CDR3: CASSYWTEGRAFF
J: TRBJ1-1
V: TRBV27
size: -
D: -

DNA: TGTGCCGGGAAAGGGAGACACTATGGCTACACCTTC
CDR3: CAGKGRHYGYTF
J: TRBJ1-2
V: TRBV30
size: -
D: -

DNA: TGTGCCAGCAGTACTAGCAGGGGAGAGACCCAGTACTTC
CDR3: CASSTSRGETQYF
J: TRBJ2-5
V: TRBV2
size: -
D: -

DNA: TGTGCCACCAGCAGAGGTCGTCGGGCGGATCTTTCACCCCTCCACTTT
CDR3: CATSRGRRADLSPLHF
J: TRBJ1-6
V: TRBV15
size: -
D: -

DNA: TGTGCCAGTAGTGGGGGATCAGGGTATTACGAGCAGTACTTC
CDR3: CASSGGSGYYEQYF
J: TRBJ2-7
V: TRBV19
size: once
D: -

DNA: TGTGCCAGTGTATTAGGCACCGGGGAGCTGTTTTTT
CDR3: CASVLGTGELFF
J: TRBJ2-2
V: TRBV12-3/TRBV12-4
size: -
D: -

DNA: TGTGCCAGCAGTGAAGCCCCGGGGGGCGGCGCAGATACGCAGTATTTT
CDR3: CASSEAPGGGADTQYF
J: TRBJ2-3
V: TRBV6-1
size: -
D: -

DNA: TGTGCCAGCAGCGTAGGCCCAACCGGGGAGCTGTTTTTT
CDR3: CASSVGPTGELFF
J: TRBJ2-2
V: TRBV9
size: -
D: -

DNA: TGTGCCACCAGCAGGGGATGGGGTGAAAAACTGTTTTTT
CDR3: CATSRGWGEKLFF
J: TRBJ1-4
V: TRBV24-1
size: -
D: -

DNA: TGTGCCAGCAGCGTACGGGCAGGGGACACTGAAGCTTTCTTT
CDR3: CASSVRAGDTEAFF
J: TRBJ1-1
V: TRBV9
size: -
D: -

DNA: TGTGCCAGTAGTATCTCTGGGGCAGGGCCCTACGAGCAGTACTTC
CDR3: CASSISGAGPYEQYF
J: TRBJ2-7
V: TRBV19
size: -
D: -

DNA: TGCGCCAGCAGCCAACCTAAGGACAGGGGGCATGAGCAGTTCTTC
CDR3: CASSQPKDRGHEQFF
J: TRBJ2-1
V: TRBV4-1
size: -
D: TRBD1

DNA: TGTGCCAGCAGTTACTCGCTAGCGGGAGGAGAGACCCAGTACTTC
CDR3: CASSYSLAGGETQYF
J: TRBJ2-5
V: TRBV6-2/TRBV6-3
size: -
D: TRBD2

DNA: TGTGCCCCTGGGGGGGGTTGGATAGAGACCCAGTACTTC
CDR3: CAPGGGWIETQYF
J: TRBJ2-5
V: TRBV12-5
size: -
D: TRBD2

DNA: TGTGCCAGCAGCCTCCTAGCGGGGGGTCCCAAAAACATTCAGTACTTC
CDR3: CASSLLAGGPKNIQYF
J: TRBJ2-4
V: TRBV7-2
size: -
D: TRBD2

DNA: TGTGCCACCAGTGATACAGCTGCCCCATTCACAGATACGCAGTATTTT
CDR3: CATSDTAAPFTDTQYF
J: TRBJ2-3
V: TRBV24-1
size: -
D: -

DNA: TGTGCCACCGCTGACAGGGCCCACACAGATACGCAGTATTTT
CDR3: CATADRAHTDTQYF
J: TRBJ2-3
V: TRBV19
size: once
D: TRBD1

DNA: TGCGCCAGCAGCAGTCCGGGACGGAAAAACACTGAAGCTTTCTTT
CDR3: CASSSPGRKNTEAFF
J: TRBJ1-1
V: TRBV4-1
size: -
D: -

DNA: TGTGCCAGCAGTCTCAGGGGCTTGGGGAACACTGAAGCTTTCTTT
CDR3: CASSLRGLGNTEAFF
J: TRBJ1-1
V: TRBV27
size: once
D: -

DNA: TGTGCTAGCAGCTTAGCGCCTTTGGGGTCCTACAATGAGCAGTTCTTC
CDR3: CASSLAPLGSYNEQFF
J: TRBJ2-1
V: TRBV7-7
size: -
D: -

DNA: TGTGCCAGCAGCTTAGAGGGACAGACGTTAGGGCATGAGCAGTTCTTC
CDR3: CASSLEGQTLGHEQFF
J: TRBJ2-1
V: TRBV11-3
size: -
D: TRBD1

DNA: TGTGCCAGCAGCCAAGGGCCAACAGGTGCCGGGACGGATACGCAGTATTTT
CDR3: CASSQGPTGAGTDTQYF
J: TRBJ2-3
V: TRBV3-1/TRBV3-2
size: once
D: -

DNA: TGTGCCAGCAGTCCGGAGGTGACCGGGGAGCTGTTTTTT
CDR3: CASSPEVTGELFF
J: TRBJ2-2
V: TRBV6-2/TRBV6-3
size: -
D: -

DNA: TGTGCTAGTCAACGAACGGACAGGGGGACTACTGAAGCTTTCTTT
CDR3: CASQRTDRGTTEAFF
J: TRBJ1-1
V: TRBV12-5
size: -
D: TRBD1

DNA: TGTGCCACCAGGGGTGACTATGGCTACACCTTC
CDR3: CATRGDYGYTF
J: TRBJ1-2
V: TRBV24-1
size: once
D: -

DNA: TGCGCCAGCAGCCAAGATCGCGACCCGGACAGGGGGCCTCTAAACTATGGCTACACCTTC
CDR3: CASSQDRDPDRGPLNYGYTF
J: TRBJ1-2
V: TRBV4-1
size: -
D: TRBD1

DNA: TGTGCCTGGAGTGGGACTTCATGGGGCAATCAGCCCCAGCATTTT
CDR3: CAWSGTSWGNQPQHF
J: TRBJ1-5
V: TRBV30
size: -
D: -

DNA: TGTGCCATCAGTGGGACAGGGGACGGCTACACCTTC
CDR3: CAISGTGDGYTF
J: TRBJ1-2
V: TRBV10-3
size: -
D: TRBD1

DNA: TGTGCCAGTAGAATTCCGGGGGCAGGGGCGTATGGCTACACCTTC
CDR3: CASRIPGAGAYGYTF
J: TRBJ1-2
V: TRBV19
size: -
D: -

DNA: TGTGCCAGCAGCCTAAACTCTGGAAACACCATATATTTT
CDR3: CASSLNSGNTIYF
J: TRBJ1-3
V: TRBV7-9
size: -
D: -

DNA: TGTGCCAGCTCACCCAAGGGACTAGCGGGGGGGCAAGATACGCAGTATTTT
CDR3: CASSPKGLAGGQDTQYF
J: TRBJ2-3
V: TRBV18
size: -
D: TRBD2

DNA: TGCGCCAGCAGCCAAGAGCGACTAGCGGGAGGGAGAAACATTCAGTACTTC
CDR3: CASSQERLAGGRNIQYF
J: TRBJ2-4
V: TRBV4-1
size: -
D: TRBD2

DNA: TGTGCCAGCAGTTTAACGGGGGGTATCGAGCAGTACTTC
CDR3: CASSLTGGIEQYF
J: TRBJ2-7
V: TRBV12-3/TRBV12-4
size: -
D: TRBD2

DNA: TGCGCCAGCACGACAGTTACGTCCTACGAGCAGTACTTC
CDR3: CASTTVTSYEQYF
J: TRBJ2-7
V: TRBV10-2
size: -
D: -

DNA: TGTGCCAGCAGCCCCCGCCGGGCCCCTGAGCAGTTCTTC
CDR3: CASSPRRAPEQFF
J: TRBJ2-1
V: TRBV16
size: -
D: -

DNA: TGTGCCAGCAGCCAAGGCCCTTGGACAGGGAGCTCACCCCTCCACTTT
CDR3: CASSQGPWTGSSPLHF
J: TRBJ1-6
V: TRBV4-2
size: -
D: TRBD1

DNA: TGTGCCAGCAGCTTGTTGGGGACAAACCGTAATTCACCCCTCCACTTT
CDR3: CASSLLGTNRNSPLHF
J: TRBJ1-6
V: TRBV5-8
size: -
D: -